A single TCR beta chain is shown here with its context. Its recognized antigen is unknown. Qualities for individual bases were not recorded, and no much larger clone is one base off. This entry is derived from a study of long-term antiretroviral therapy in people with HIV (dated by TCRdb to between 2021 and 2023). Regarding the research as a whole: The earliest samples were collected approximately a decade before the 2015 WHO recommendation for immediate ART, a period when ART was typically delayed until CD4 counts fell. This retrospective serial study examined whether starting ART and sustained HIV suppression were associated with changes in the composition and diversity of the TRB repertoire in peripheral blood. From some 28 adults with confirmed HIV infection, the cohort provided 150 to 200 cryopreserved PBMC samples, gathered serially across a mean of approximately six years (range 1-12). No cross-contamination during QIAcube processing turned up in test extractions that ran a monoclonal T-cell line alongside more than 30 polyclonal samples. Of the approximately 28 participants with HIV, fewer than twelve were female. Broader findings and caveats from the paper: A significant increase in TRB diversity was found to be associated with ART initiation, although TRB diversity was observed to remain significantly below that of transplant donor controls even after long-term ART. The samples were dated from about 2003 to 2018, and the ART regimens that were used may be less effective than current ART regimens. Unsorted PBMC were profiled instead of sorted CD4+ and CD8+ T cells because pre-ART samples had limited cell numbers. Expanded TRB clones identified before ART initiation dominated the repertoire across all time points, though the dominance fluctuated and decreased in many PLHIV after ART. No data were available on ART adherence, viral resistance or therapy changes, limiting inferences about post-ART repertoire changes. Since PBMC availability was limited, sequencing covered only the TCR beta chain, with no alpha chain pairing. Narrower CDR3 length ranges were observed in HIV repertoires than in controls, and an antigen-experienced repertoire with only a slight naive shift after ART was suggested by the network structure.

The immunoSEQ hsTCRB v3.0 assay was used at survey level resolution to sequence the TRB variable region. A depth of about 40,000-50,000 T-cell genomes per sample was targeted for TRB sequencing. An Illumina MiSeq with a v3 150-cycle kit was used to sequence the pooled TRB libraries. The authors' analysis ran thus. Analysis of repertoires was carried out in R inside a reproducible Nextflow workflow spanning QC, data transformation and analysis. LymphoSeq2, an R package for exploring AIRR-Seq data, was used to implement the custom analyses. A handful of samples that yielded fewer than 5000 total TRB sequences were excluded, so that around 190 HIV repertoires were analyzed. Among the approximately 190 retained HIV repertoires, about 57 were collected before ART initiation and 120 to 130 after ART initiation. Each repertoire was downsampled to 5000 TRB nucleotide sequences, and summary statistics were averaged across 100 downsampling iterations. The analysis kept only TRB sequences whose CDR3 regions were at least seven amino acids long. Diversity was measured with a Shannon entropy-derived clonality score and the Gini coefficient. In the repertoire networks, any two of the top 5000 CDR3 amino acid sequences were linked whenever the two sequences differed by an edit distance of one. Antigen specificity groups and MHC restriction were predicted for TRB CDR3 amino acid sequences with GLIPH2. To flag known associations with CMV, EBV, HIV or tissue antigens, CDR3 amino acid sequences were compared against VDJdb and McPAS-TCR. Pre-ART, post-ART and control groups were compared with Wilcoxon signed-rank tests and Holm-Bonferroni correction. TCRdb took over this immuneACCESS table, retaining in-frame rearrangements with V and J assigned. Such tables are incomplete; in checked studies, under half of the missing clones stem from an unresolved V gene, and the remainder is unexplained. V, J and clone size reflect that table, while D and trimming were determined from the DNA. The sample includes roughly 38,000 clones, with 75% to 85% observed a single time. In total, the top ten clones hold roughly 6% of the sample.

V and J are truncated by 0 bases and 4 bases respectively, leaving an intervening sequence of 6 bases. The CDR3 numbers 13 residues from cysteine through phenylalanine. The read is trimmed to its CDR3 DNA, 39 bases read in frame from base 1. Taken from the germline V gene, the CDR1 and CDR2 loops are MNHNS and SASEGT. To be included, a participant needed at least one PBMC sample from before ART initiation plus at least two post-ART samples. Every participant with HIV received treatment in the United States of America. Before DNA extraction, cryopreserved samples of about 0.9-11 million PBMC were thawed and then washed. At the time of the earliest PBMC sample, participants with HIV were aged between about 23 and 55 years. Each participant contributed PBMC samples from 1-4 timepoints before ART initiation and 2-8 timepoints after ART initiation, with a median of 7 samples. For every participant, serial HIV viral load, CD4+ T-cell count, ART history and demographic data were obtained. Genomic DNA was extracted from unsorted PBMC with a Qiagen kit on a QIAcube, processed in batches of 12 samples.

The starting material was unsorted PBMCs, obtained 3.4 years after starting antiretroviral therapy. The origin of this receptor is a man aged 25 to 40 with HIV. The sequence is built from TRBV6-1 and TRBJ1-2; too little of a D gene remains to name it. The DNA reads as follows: TGTGCCAGCAGTGAAGCACAGACCTATGGCTACACCTTC. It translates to CASSEAQTYGYTF.